Listed below are T cell receptor beta chains from one sample, sequenced in a study of T cells in Graves' hyperthyroidism and ophthalmopathy. Each CDR3 protein is one row after TCRdb ran MiXCR on the multiplex PCR reads. In the table there are roughly 530,000 distinct CDR3 sequences, roughly 18% of which are singletons. The sequenced sample was blood. All receptors come from a young woman with Graves' ophthalmopathy. Each CDR3 is given with its conserved first and last residue. The D gene is left open where the match is weak. Size is omitted from some rows. Given values are once, few, many or a class for expanded clones.

>TRBJ2-5|TRBV13|-|many
CASSGAGGETQYF
TGTGCCAGCAGTGGGGCGGGTGGAGAGACCCAGTACTTC
>TRBJ2-3|TRBV9|-|-
CASSIGPTDTQYF
TGTGCCAGCAGCATTGGACCAACAGATACGCAGTATTTT
>TRBJ1-4|TRBV6-2/TRBV6-3|-|-
CASTPGGQKYSATNEKLFF
TGTGCCAGCACCCCGGGAGGTCAGAAGTATTCGGCAACTAATGAAAAACTGTTTTTT
>TRBJ2-5|TRBV20-1|-|many
CSAGGGFQETQYF
TGCAGTGCTGGGGGCGGGTTCCAAGAGACCCAGTACTTC
>TRBJ2-1|TRBV4-1|-|-
CASSQTDPLSNEQFF
TGCGCCAGCAGCCAAACGGACCCATTAAGTAATGAGCAGTTCTTC
>TRBJ2-2|TRBV30|-|many
CAWTRDTGFGELFF
TGTGCCTGGACCCGGGATACAGGGTTCGGGGAGCTGTTTTTT
>TRBJ1-2|TRBV20-1|TRBD1|many
CSAARTGTSIDYGYTF
TGCAGTGCCGCCCGGACAGGAACCTCCATAGACTATGGCTACACCTTC
>TRBJ2-5|TRBV6-5|TRBD1|few
CASSWGTGGKETQYF
TGTGCCAGCAGTTGGGGGACAGGGGGGAAAGAGACCCAGTACTTC
>TRBJ2-5|TRBV6-5|TRBD2|few
CASSLGVAGHQETQYF
TGTGCCAGCAGTCTCGGAGTAGCGGGGCACCAAGAGACCCAGTACTTC
>TRBJ2-7|TRBV27|-|many
CASSLQGDYEQYF
TGTGCCAGCAGTTTACAAGGGGACTACGAGCAGTACTTC
>TRBJ2-7|TRBV28|TRBD1|many
CASSGWTGWEQYF
TGTGCCAGCAGTGGGTGGACAGGGTGGGAGCAGTACTTC
>TRBJ1-1|TRBV14|-|few
CASSGSRVDNTNTEAFF
TGTGCCAGCAGCGGCAGTAGGGTCGATAACACGAACACTGAAGCTTTCTTT
>TRBJ1-2|TRBV30|TRBD1|many
CAWTTGTAVGYTF
TGTGCCTGGACTACTGGGACAGCTGTTGGCTACACCTTC
>TRBJ1-1|TRBV6-5|-|-
CASSYPGGAATEAFF
TGTGCCAGCAGTTACCCTGGGGGGGCAGCCACTGAAGCTTTCTTT
>TRBJ2-7|TRBV6-2/TRBV6-3|-|medium-sized
CASSYSQSSYEQYF
TGTGCCAGCAGTTACTCGCAGAGCTCCTACGAGCAGTACTTC